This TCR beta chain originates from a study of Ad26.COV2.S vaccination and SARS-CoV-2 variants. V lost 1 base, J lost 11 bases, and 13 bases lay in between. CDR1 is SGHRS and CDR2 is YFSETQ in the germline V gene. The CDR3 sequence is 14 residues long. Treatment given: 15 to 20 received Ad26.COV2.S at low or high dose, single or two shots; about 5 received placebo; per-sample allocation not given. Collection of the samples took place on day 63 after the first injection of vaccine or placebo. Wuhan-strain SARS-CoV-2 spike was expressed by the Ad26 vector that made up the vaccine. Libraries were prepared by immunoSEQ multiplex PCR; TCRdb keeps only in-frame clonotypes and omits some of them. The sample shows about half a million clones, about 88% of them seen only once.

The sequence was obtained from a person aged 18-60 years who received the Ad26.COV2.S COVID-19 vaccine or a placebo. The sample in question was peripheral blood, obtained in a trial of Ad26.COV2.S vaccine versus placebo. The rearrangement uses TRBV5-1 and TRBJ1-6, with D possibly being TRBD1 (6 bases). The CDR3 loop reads CASSLTGMSAPLHF. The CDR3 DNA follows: TGCGCCAGCAGCTTGACAGGGATGTCGGCACCCCTCCACTTT.